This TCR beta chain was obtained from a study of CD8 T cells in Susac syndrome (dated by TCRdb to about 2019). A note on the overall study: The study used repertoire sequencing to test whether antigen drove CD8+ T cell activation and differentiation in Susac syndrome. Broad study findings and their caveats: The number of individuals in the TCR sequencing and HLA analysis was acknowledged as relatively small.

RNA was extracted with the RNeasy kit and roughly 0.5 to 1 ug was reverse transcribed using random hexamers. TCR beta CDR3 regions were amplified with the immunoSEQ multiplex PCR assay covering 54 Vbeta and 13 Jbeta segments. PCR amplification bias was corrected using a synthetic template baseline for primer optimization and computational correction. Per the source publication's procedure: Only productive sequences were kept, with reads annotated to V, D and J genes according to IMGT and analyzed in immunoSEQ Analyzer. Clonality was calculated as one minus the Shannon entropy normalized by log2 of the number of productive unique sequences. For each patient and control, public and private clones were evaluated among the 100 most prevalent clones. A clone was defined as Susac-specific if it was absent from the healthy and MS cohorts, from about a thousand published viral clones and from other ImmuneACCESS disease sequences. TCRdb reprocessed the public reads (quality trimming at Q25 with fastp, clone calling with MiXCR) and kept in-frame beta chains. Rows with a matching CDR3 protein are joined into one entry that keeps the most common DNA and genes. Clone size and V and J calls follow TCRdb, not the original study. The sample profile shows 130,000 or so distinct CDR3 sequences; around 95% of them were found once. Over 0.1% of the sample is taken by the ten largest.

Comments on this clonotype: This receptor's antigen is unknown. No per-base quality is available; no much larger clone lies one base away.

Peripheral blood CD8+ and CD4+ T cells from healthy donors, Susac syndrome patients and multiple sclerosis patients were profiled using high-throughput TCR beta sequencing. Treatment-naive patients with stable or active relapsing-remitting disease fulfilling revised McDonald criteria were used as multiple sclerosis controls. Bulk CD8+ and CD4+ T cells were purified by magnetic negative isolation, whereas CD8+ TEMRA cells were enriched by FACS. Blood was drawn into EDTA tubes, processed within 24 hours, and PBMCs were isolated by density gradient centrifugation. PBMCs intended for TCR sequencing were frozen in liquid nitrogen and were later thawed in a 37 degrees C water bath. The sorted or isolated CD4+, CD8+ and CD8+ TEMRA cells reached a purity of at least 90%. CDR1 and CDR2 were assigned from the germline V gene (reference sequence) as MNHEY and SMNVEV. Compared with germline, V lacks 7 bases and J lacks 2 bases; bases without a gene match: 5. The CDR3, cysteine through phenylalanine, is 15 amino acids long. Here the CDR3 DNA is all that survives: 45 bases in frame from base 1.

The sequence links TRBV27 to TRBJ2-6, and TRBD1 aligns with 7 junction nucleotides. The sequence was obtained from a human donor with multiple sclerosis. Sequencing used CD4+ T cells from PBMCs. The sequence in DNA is TGTGCCAGCACCACCACAGGGGCTGGGGCCAACGTCCTGACTTTC. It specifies CASTTTGAGANVLTF. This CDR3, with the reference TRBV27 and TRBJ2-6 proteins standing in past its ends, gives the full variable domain EAQVTQNPRYLITVTGKKLTVTCSQNMNHEYMSWYRQDPGLGLRQIYYSMNVEVTDKGDVPEGYKVSRKEKRNFPLILESPSPNQTSLYFCASTTTGAGANVLTFGAGSRLTVL.